These 26 T cell receptor beta chains came from one sample sequenced in a study of cytomegalovirus exposure and HLA in healthy donors. PCR employed 60 Vbeta and 13 Jbeta primers. TCRdb's table, derived via immunoSEQ multiplex PCR, lists solely in-frame clones and lacks some. The sample lists roughly 150,000 clones, 65% to 80% occurring once. Sequenced: PBMCs. These TCRs come from a man aged 40-50 years in good health and CMV-seropositive.

J is TRBJ2-2 and V is TRBV5-1; TRBD2 is a possible D gene (6 bases). Per germline, CDR1 SGHRS and CDR2 YFSETQ. CDR3 length: 13 residues. V lost 4 bases, J lost 7 bases, and 11 bases lay in between. The chain's CDR3 is CASSPGVVGELFF. The CDR3 region has the DNA TGCGCCAGCAGCCCGGGGGTAGTCGGGGAGCTGTTTTTT.

CDR3 sequence: CASSVYGTGDNTEAFF. CDR3 bases: TGTGCCAGCAGTGTATATGGGACAGGCGACAACACTGAAGCTTTCTTT. The genes are TRBV2 and TRBJ1-1, with TRBD1 matching over 8 bases. The CDR3 has 16 residues. V dropped 4 bases and J dropped 2; count of bases not matched to a gene: 9. Germline V CDR1 and CDR2: SNHLY, FYNNEI.

J is TRBJ2-7 and V is TRBV12-5; tentatively, D is TRBD2 (5 bases). This CDR3 is 18 amino acids long. Deletions cut 1 base from V and 6 bases from J, with 25 bases between. Germline-derived CDR1 and CDR2 are LGHNT and FRNRAP. This CDR3 is CASGLAVGSVAIASEQYF. As DNA, the CDR3 is TGTGCTAGTGGTTTGGCGGTCGGGTCGGTAGCGATAGCATCCGAGCAGTACTTC.

This clone was seen a handful of times. J is TRBJ1-2 and V is TRBV5-8; tentatively, D is TRBD1 (5 bases). The V end lost 4 bases, the J end lost 4 bases, and 14 bases lay between the germline ends. Germline values: CDR1 SGHTS, CDR2 YDEGEE. This CDR3 is 14 amino acids long. The CDR3 here is CASSGGASGYGYTF. The CDR3 DNA is TGTGCCAGCAGCGGAGGGGCAAGCGGCTATGGCTACACCTTC.

The CDR3 sequence is CASLAGVSRDTQYF. CDR3 nucleotide sequence: TGTGCCAGCCTAGCGGGAGTGTCTAGAGATACGCAGTATTTT. The chain carries TRBV28 and TRBJ2-3; TRBD2 matches 10 bases. CDR3 length: 14 amino acids. The V gene's germline CDR1 is MDHEN and CDR2 SYDVKM. V lost 8 bases and J lost 5; bases outside the gene matches: 7.

The V call is TRBV7-9, the J call TRBJ2-7, with unresolved D. Germline CDR1 and CDR2: SEHNR and FQNEAQ (reference sequence). Trimming pared 2 bases from V and 5 bases from J, leaving 13 bases between. The CDR3 is made up of 14 amino acids. CDR3 region: CASSLRQLMDEQYF. The CDR3 DNA sequence: TGTGCCAGCAGCTTACGCCAGTTGATGGACGAGCAGTACTTC.

The chain has TRBV5-1 and TRBJ2-1; 9 positions agree with TRBD2. CDR3 length: 15 amino acids. After removal of 0 bases from V and 5 bases from J, the junction contained 3 bases not matched to a gene. CDR1 SGHRS and CDR2 YFSETQ come from the germline V gene. In DNA, the CDR3 is TGCGCCAGCAGCTTGGTAGCGGGAGATAACAATGAGCAGTTCTTC. Its protein is CASSLVAGDNNEQFF.

The chain employs TRBV6-5 and TRBJ2-5; 8 nucleotides match TRBD1. The closer fit of TRBJ2-7 to the DNA end suggests the J call may be wrong. Germline CDR1 MNHEY, CDR2 SVGAGI. This CDR3 is built from 13 residues. Written as DNA, the CDR3 is TGTGCCAGCAGAAACGGACAGGGCTACGAGCAGTACTTC. Amino acids: CASRNGQGYEQYF.

The V gene is TRBV29-1, the J gene TRBJ2-3, with TRBD1 matching over 9 bases. In germline, CDR1 is SQVTM, CDR2 ANQGSEA. V lost 6 bases to trimming and J lost 3 bases; unmatched junction nucleotides: 4. The CDR3 sequence is 13 residues long. The CDR3 DNA reads TGCAGCGTCGGGACAGGGCTTACAGATACGCAGTATTTT. This encodes CSVGTGLTDTQYF.

The chain couples TRBV9 to TRBJ1-4; D unresolved. CDR1 SGDLS and CDR2 YYNGEE come from the germline V gene. V was clipped by 0 bases and J by 0 bases, with 6 bases between them. The CDR3 is 15 residues long. The CDR3 sequence is CASSVGASTNEKLFF. The CDR3 DNA sequence: TGTGCCAGCAGCGTAGGGGCCTCAACTAATGAAAAACTGTTTTTT.

V is TRBV5-1 and J is TRBJ2-2, with 7 bases matching TRBD2. The ends lost 3 bases at V and 7 bases at J; junction bases unmatched: 6. Germline V gives CDR1 SGHRS, CDR2 YFSETQ. The CDR3 sequence is 14 residues long. The CDR3 nucleotides are TGCGCCAGCAGCTGGACTAGTGACCGCGGGGAGCTGTTTTTT. This sequence encodes CASSWTSDRGELFF.

This clone has just one count. CDR3 DNA: TGTGCCAGCAGCTTGCAAGGACTAGCGGGAGTGGAGACCCAGTACTTC. Protein product: CASSLQGLAGVETQYF. This rearrangement joins TRBV5-5 to TRBJ2-5; 13 nucleotides align to TRBD2. The trim removed 1 base at V and 5 bases at J, leaving 5 bases unmatched. The CDR3 sequence is 16 residues long. From germline, CDR1 is SGHKS and CDR2 YYEKEE (reference sequence).

This clone is a singleton in its sample. V is TRBV5-6 and J is TRBJ1-5; D unresolved. CDR3 length: 13 residues. The germline gives CDR1 SGHDT, CDR2 YYEEEE. The V end was cut by 1 base, the J end by 7 bases, with 9 bases between. The CDR3 coding sequence is TGTGCCAGCAGCTTGAGCGGGGAACAGCCCCAGCATTTT. Amino acids: CASSLSGEQPQHF.

This chain connects TRBV5-3 to TRBJ2-2, with TRBD2 matching over 8 bases. TRBV5-3 belongs to the ORF category, with a function that is uncertain. The trim removed 1 base at V and 0 bases at J, leaving 5 bases unmatched. CDR3 size: 17 residues. The CDR3 coding sequence is TGTGCCAGAAGCTTGCGCGGGGGGTCGGCGAACACCGGGGAGCTGTTTTTT. Translated: CARSLRGGSANTGELFF.

For the CDR3, the DNA is TGTGCCAGCAGTTACTCGATGGGGGGAGCAGGAGAAAAACTGTTTTTT. Amino acid sequence: CASSYSMGGAGEKLFF. The chain links TRBV6-5 to TRBJ1-4; perhaps TRBD1 as D (5 bases). Germline CDR1 reads MNHEY; CDR2 reads SVGAGI. The ends were cut back, 0 bases at V and 8 bases at J, with 16 bases in the middle. The length of the CDR3 is 16 residues.

The rearrangement uses TRBV7-9 and TRBJ2-3, with 9 bases identical to TRBD2. The CDR3 totals 15 residues. Germline-derived CDR1 and CDR2 are SEHNR and FQNEAQ (reference sequence). With 3 bases clipped from V and 3 bases from J, the junction kept 4 bases outside the gene matches. Here the CDR3 DNA reads TGTGCCAGCAGCTTGGGCGGGAGGGGGACAGATACGCAGTATTTT. Amino acids: CASSLGGRGTDTQYF.

This clone appeared a single time. The rearrangement joins TRBV5-1 to TRBJ1-6, with D unclear. Germline V CDR1 and CDR2: SGHRS, YFSETQ. There are 15 residues in the CDR3. The V end was cut by 7 bases, the J end by 7 bases, with 18 bases between. CDR3 sequence (DNA): TGCGCCAGCGCTGAGAGGTTTTTGTTAAATTCACCCCTCCACTTT. Translated: CASAERFLLNSPLHF.

This chain uses TRBV28 with TRBJ1-3; D is uncertain. Germline V gene data show CDR1 as MDHEN and CDR2 as SYDVKM. Trimming removed 4 bases from V and 2 bases from J, with 12 bases in between. The CDR3 has 15 amino acids. This chain's CDR3 is CASSSTGLAGNTIYF. Written as DNA, the CDR3 is TGTGCCAGCAGTTCAACCGGACTGGCTGGAAACACCATATATTTT.

The CDR3 nucleotides are TGTGCCAGCAGTTACTCGTCCGGGGACACCGGGGAGCTGTTTTTT. It specifies CASSYSSGDTGELFF. The rearrangement joins TRBV6-5 to TRBJ2-2, with a weak D call TRBD2 (5 bases). Looked up from germline, CDR1 is MNHEY and CDR2 is SVGAGI. CDR3 length: 15 amino acids. The V end was cut by 0 bases, the J end by 3 bases, with 8 bases between.

In DNA, the CDR3 is TGTGCCAGCAGTCCCACAGGGATCCACGAGCAGTACTTC. As protein: CASSPTGIHEQYF. V is TRBV7-9 and J is TRBJ2-7, with D possibly matching TRBD1 (6 bases). Germline loops: CDR1 SEHNR, CDR2 FQNEAQ (reference sequence). The ends were cut back, 6 bases at V and 5 bases at J, with 14 bases in the middle. CDR3 length: 13 residues.

This chain uses TRBV25-1 with TRBJ2-5, with D maybe TRBD1 (6 bases). Gene TRBJ2-7 matches the end of the DNA better, so the J call may be wrong. The CDR3 is 18 amino acids. Germline CDR1 and CDR2: MGHDK and SYGVNS. The CDR3 nucleotides are TGTGCCAGCAGTGAGCCCTCATATCACAGGGAAGTTTCCTACGAGCAGTACTTC. Translation: CASSEPSYHREVSYEQYF.

This chain joins TRBV5-1 and TRBJ1-2; 8 nucleotides agree with TRBD1. CDR3 length: 14 amino acids. Germline CDR1 reads SGHRS; CDR2 reads YFSETQ. V was pared by 0 bases and J by 7 bases, with 5 bases of the junction left unmatched. CDR3 region: CASSLDGQGIGYTF. Written as DNA, the CDR3 is TGCGCCAGCAGCTTGGATGGACAGGGAATTGGCTACACCTTC. The full variable domain, rest sourced from reference TRBV5-1 and TRBJ1-2, is KAGVTQTPRYLIKTRGQQVTLSCSPISGHRSVSWYQQTPGQGLQFLFEYFSETQRNKGNFPGRFSGRQFSNSRSEMNVSTLELGDSALYLCASSLDGQGIGYTFGSGTRLTVV.

V gene TRBV10-1 combines with J gene TRBJ2-1; unclear D gene. Germline V gene data show CDR1 as WNHNN and CDR2 as SYGVQD (reference sequence). This CDR3 region has 15 residues. V lost 2 bases and J 10 bases, leaving 18 bases between the germline ends. CDR3 DNA sequence: TGCGCCAGCAGTGAGGGCAGAACGAGGCCCTACGAGCAGTTCTTC. It codes for CASSEGRTRPYEQFF.

This sequence joins TRBV2 and TRBJ2-3, with D possibly TRBD2 on 6 matching bases. The germline V gene has CDR1 SNHLY and CDR2 FYNNEI. The CDR3 has 14 amino acids. Trimming took off 3 bases at V and 5 bases at J, with 12 bases between the two ends. The CDR3 region is CASSEQGGKDTQYF. In nucleotides, the CDR3 is TGTGCCAGCAGTGAGCAGGGAGGTAAAGATACGCAGTATTTT.

CDR3 sequence reads: CASSRDKTHEQYF. CDR3 coding DNA: TGTGCCAGCAGCCGGGACAAAACCCACGAGCAGTACTTC. This rearrangement joins TRBV9 to TRBJ2-7, with D possibly being TRBD1 (6 bases). Germline-derived CDR1 and CDR2 are SGDLS and YYNGEE. Trimming took off 4 bases at V and 5 bases at J, with 13 bases between the two ends. This CDR3 region has 13 residues.

This clone was seen a handful of times. This sequence joins TRBV28 and TRBJ2-7, with 7 nucleotides matching TRBD2. The CDR3 consists of 17 residues. J gave up 5 bases and V 2 bases, and 15 bases lay outside the gene matches. Per the germline V gene, CDR1 is MDHEN and CDR2 is SYDVKM. CDR3 in amino acids: CASSLDPGDYFRNEQYF. The CDR3 bases are TGTGCCAGCAGTTTAGACCCTGGGGACTACTTTCGGAACGAGCAGTACTTC.